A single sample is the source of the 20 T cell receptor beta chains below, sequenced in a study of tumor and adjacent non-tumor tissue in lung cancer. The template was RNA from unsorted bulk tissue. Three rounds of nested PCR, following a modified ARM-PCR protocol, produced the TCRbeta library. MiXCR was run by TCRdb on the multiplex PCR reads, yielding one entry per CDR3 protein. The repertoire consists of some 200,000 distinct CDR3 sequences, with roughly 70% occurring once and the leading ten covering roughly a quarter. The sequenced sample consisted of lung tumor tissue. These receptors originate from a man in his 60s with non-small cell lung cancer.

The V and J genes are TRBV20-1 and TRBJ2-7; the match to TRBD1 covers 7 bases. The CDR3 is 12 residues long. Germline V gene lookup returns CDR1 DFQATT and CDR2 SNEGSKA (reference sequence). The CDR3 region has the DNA TGCGGTGGACTTAGGCAGGGGGACGAGCAGTACTTC. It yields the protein CGGLRQGDEQYF.

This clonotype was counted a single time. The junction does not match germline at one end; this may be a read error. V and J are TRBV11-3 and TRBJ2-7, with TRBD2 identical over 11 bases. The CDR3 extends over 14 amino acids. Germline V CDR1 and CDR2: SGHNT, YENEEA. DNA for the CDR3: TGTACCAGGAGCCGTAGCGGGAGGGCCGACGAGCAGTACTTC. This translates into CTRSRSGRADEQYF.

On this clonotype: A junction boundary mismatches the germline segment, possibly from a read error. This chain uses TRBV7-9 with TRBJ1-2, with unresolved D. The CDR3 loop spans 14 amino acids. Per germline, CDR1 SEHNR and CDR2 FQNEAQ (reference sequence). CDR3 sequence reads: CASSSSSADYDYIF. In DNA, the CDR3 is TGTGCCAGCAGCTCCTCGTCGGCGGACTATGACTACATCTTC.

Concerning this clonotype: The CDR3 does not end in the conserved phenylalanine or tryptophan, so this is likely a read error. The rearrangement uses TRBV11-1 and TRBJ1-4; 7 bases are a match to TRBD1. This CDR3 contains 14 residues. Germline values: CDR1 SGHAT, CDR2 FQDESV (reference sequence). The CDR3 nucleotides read TGTGTCAGCAGCTGGGGACAGCGCGGAGAAAAACTGTTTTAT. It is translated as CVSSWGQRGEKLFY.

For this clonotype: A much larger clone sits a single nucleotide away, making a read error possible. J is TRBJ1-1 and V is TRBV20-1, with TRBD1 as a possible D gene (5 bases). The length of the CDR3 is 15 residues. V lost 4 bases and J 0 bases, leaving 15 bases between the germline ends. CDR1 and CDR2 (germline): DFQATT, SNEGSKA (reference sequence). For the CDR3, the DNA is TGCAGTGCTACACGGGGCCCAGTCCTGAACACTGAAGCTTTCTTT. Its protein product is CSATRGPVLNTEAFF.

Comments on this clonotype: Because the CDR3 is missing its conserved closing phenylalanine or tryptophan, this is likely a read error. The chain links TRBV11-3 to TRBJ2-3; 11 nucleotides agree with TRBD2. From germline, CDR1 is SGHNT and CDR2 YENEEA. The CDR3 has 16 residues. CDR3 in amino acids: CASSLGGLAGTVTQYY. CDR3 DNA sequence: TGTGCCAGCAGCTTGGGTGGACTAGCGGGCACAGTTACGCAGTATTAT.

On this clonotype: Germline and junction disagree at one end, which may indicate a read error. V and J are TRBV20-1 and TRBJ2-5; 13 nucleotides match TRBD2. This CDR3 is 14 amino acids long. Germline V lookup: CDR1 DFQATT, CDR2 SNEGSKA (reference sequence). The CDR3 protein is CSAILAGGLETQCF. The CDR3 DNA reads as TGCAGTGCGATACTAGCGGGAGGGCTAGAGACACAGTGCTTC.

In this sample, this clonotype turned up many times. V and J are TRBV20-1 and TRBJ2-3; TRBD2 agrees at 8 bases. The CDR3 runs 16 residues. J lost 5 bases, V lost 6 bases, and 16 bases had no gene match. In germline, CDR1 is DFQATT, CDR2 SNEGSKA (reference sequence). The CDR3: CSAPDFEREMGDTQYF. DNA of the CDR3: TGCAGTGCCCCAGATTTCGAGCGGGAGATGGGAGATACGCAGTATTTT.

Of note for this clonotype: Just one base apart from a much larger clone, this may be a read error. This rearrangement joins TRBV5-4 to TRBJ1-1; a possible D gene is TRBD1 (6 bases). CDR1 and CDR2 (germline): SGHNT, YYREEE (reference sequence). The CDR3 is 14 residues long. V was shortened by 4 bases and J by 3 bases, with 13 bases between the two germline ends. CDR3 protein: CASSLDRRYTEAFF. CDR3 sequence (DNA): TGTGCCAGCAGCCTCGACAGGAGATACACTGAAGCTTTCTTT.

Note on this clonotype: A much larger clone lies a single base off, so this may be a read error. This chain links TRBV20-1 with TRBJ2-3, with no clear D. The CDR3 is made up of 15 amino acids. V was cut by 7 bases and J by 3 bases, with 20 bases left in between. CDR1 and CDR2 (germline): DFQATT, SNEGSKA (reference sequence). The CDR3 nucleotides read TGCAGTGGAGTGCAACAACTGGGTTTGACAGATACGCAGTATTTT. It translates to CSGVQQLGLTDTQYF.

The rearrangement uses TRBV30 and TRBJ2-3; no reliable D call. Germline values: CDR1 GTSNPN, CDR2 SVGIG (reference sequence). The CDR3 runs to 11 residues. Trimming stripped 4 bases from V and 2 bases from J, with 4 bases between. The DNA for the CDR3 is TGTGCCTGGACTCCCACAGATACGCAGTATTTT. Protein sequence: CAWTPTDTQYF.

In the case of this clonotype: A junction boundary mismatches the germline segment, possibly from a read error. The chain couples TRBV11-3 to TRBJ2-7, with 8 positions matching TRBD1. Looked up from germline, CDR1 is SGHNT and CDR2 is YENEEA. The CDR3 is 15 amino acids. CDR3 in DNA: TGTGCCATCAGCTTAGAGGGGGCAGGGGGCTACGAACAGTACTTC. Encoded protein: CAISLEGAGGYEQYF.

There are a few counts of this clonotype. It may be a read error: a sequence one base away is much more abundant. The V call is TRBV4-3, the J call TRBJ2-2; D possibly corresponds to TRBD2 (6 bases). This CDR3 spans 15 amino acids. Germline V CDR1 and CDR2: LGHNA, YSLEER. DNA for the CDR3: TGCGCCAGCAGCCAATGGGCCGAGAACACCGGGGGGCTGTTTTTT. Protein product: CASSQWAENTGGLFF.

CDR3 coding DNA: TGTGCCAGCGGACTGACAGATGCTGAAGCTTTCTTT. This translates into CASGLTDAEAFF. The chain couples TRBV12-3 or TRBV12-4 to TRBJ1-1; tentatively, D is TRBD1 (5 bases). The V and J ends lost 8 bases and 6 bases respectively, with 13 bases between them. The CDR3 extends over 12 amino acids.

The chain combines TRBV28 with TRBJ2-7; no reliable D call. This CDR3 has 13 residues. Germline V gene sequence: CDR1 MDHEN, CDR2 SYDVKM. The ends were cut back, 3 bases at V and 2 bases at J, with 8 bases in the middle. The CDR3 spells CASSFDFTYEQYF. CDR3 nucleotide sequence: TGTGCCAGCAGTTTTGACTTCACCTACGAGCAGTACTTC.

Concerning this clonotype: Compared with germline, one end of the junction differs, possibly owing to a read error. The CDR3 is CASSSPGGGDKNIQNF. The CDR3 nucleotides are TGTGCCAGCAGCTCCCCGGGAGGGGGGGATAAAAACATTCAGAACTTC. The chain joins TRBV11-2 to TRBJ2-4, with 8 nucleotides matching TRBD2. This CDR3 spans 16 amino acids. In germline, CDR1 is SGHAT, CDR2 FQNNGV.

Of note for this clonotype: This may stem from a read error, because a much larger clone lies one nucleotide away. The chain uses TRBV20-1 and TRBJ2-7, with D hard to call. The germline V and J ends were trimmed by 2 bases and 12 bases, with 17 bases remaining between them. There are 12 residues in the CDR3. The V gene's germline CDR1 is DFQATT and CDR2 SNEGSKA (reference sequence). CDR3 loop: CSARHQSWQLYF. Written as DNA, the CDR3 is TGCAGTGCTAGACATCAATCGTGGCAGTTGTACTTC.

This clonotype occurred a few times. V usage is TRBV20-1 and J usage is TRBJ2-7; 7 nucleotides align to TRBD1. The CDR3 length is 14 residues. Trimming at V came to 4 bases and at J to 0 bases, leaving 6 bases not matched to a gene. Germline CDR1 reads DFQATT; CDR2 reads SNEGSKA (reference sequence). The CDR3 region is CSANSGTVSYEQYF. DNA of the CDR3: TGCAGTGCTAACTCCGGGACAGTCTCCTACGAGCAGTACTTC.

The CDR3 nucleotides read TGTGCCAGCAGCTCGAGGTCAGGGAGAAAATCACCCCTCCACTTT. Its translation: CASSSRSGRKSPLHF. The V call is TRBV5-6, the J call TRBJ1-6; D is perhaps TRBD1 (5 bases). The CDR3 totals 15 residues. Deletions cut 3 bases from V and 10 bases from J, with 17 bases between. The germline V gene encodes CDR1 SGHDT and CDR2 YYEEEE.

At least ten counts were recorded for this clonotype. The CDR3 bases are TGTGCCAGCAGCTTGGTTCGGACAGGGGGCCACGAGCAGTACTTC. This gives the protein CASSLVRTGGHEQYF. V gene TRBV5-6 combines with J gene TRBJ2-7; 11 bases are a match to TRBD1. The CDR3 totals 15 residues. CDR1 SGHDT and CDR2 YYEEEE come from the germline V gene. Trimming took 0 bases from V and 5 from J; bases not matched to a gene: 4.